The sequence of this T cell receptor beta chain was determined in a study of T cells in Graves' hyperthyroidism and ophthalmopathy. There are many counts of this clonotype. Its matching antigen is unknown. The CDR3 extends over 13 amino acids. V lost 2 bases, J lost 5 bases, and 9 bases lay in between. Germline V gives CDR1 SGHTA, CDR2 FQGNSA. Study results and limitations: Among thyroid clonotypes expanded above 0.001, most also appeared in blood.

From RNA transcripts, TCR beta CDR3 regions were amplified. An initial round of RT-PCR targeting the TCR CDR3 relied on the HTBI primer set. Via MiXCR, TCRdb re-called the multiplex PCR reads, giving one row per CDR3 protein. Found here are 150,000 or so distinct CDR3 sequences, roughly 10% of them singletons; the top ten hold around 20%. Hyperthyroidism in the patients, aged 18 to 65, was newly diagnosed and under 2 months in duration. Clinical symptoms, serum thyroxine, TRAb, thyroid ultrasound and orbital computed tomography informed diagnoses. This chain joins TRBV7-2 and TRBJ1-1; D perhaps matches TRBD1 (6 bases). Input material: blood. This clonotype was sampled from a woman aged 18-29 years with Graves' hyperthyroidism that later progressed to Graves' ophthalmopathy. In DNA, the CDR3 is TGTGCCAGCAGCTTATTAAGGGGGACTGAAGCTTTCTTT. Translating it yields CASSLLRGTEAFF.